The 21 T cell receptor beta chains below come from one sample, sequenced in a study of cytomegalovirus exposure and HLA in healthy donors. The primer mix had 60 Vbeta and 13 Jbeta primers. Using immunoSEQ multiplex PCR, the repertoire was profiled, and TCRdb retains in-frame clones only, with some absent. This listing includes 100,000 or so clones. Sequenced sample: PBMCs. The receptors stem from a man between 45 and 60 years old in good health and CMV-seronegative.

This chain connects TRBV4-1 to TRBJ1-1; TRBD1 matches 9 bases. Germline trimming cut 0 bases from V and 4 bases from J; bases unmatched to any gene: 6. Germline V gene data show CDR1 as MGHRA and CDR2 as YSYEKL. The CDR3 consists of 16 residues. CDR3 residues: CASSQDSGQGTTEAFF. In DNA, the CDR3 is TGCGCCAGCAGCCAAGACTCGGGACAGGGAACCACTGAAGCTTTCTTT.

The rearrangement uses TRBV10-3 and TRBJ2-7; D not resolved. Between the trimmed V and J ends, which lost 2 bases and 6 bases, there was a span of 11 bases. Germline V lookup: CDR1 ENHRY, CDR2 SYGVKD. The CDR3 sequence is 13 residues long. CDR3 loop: CAISEGQALEQYF. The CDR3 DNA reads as TGTGCCATCAGTGAGGGGCAGGCACTCGAGCAGTACTTC.

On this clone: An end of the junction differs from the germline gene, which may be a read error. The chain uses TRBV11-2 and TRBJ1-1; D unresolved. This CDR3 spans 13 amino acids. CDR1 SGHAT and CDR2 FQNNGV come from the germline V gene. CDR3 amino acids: CASSLDRTAEAFF. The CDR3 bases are TGTGCCAGCAGCCTAGATCGGACTGCTGAAGCTTTCTTT. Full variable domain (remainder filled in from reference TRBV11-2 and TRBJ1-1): EAGVAQSPRYKIIEKRQSVAFWCNPISGHATLYWYQQILGQGPKLLIQFQNNGVVDDSQLPKDRFSAERLKGVDSTLKIQPAKLEDSAVYLCASSLDRTAEAFFGQGTRLTVV.

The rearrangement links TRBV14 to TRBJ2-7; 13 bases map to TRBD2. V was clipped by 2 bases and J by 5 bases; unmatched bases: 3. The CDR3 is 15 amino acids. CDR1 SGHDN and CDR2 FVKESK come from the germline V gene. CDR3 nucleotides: TGTGCCAGCAGCCAATTACTAGCGGGAGGGAACGAGCAGTACTTC. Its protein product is CASSQLLAGGNEQYF.

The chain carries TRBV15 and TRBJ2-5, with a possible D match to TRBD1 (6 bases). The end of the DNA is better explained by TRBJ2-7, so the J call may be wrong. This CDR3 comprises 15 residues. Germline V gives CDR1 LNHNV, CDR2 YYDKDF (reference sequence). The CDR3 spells CATSKDRTHTYEQYF. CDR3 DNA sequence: TGTGCCACCAGCAAAGACAGGACTCATACCTACGAGCAGTACTTC.

CDR3 in amino acids: CASIPQGNGEQYF. DNA of the CDR3: TGTGCCAGCATTCCTCAGGGTAATGGCGAGCAGTACTTC. The chain couples TRBV7-9 to TRBJ2-7, with a tentative D call TRBD1 (5 bases). Trimming removed 7 bases from V and 6 bases from J, with 16 bases in between. Per the germline V gene, CDR1 is SEHNR and CDR2 is FQNEAQ (reference sequence). This CDR3 has 13 residues.

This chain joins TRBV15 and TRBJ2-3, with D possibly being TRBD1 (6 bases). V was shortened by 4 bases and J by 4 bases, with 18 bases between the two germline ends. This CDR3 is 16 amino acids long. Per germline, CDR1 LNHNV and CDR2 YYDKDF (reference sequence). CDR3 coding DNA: TGTGCCACCAGCAAACTTGCGGACAGAGATTCAGATACGCAGTATTTT. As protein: CATSKLADRDSDTQYF.

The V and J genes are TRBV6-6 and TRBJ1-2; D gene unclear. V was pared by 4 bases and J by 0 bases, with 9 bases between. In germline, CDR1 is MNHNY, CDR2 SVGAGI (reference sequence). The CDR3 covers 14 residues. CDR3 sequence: CASSSQISNYGYTF. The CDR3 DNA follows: TGTGCCAGCAGTTCACAGATTTCTAACTATGGCTACACCTTC.

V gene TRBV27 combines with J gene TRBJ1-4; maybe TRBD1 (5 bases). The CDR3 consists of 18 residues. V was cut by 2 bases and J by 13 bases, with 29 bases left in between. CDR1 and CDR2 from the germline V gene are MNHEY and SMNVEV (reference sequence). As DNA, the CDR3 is TGTGCCAGCAGTTTAGCGGGTTCAGGGAGGGCCCAGCCCTGGGGACTGTTTTTT. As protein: CASSLAGSGRAQPWGLFF.

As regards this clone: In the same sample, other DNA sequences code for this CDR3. The CDR3 nucleotides are TGTGCCAGTAGCCCGGGACAGGGTAGCAATCAGCCCCAGCATTTT. Protein product: CASSPGQGSNQPQHF. The gene calls are TRBV19 and TRBJ1-5; 9 nucleotides agree with TRBD1. Germline V CDR1 and CDR2: LNHDA, SQIVND (reference sequence). The CDR3 sequence is 15 residues long. The V gene end was trimmed by 6 bases and the J gene end by 0 bases; junction bases not matched to a gene: 3.

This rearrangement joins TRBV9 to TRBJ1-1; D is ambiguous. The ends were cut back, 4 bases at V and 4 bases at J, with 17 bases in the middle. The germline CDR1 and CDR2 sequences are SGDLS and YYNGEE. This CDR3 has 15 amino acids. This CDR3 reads CASSPRPTLGTEAFF. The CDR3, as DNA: TGTGCCAGCAGCCCGCGACCGACTTTGGGCACTGAAGCTTTCTTT.

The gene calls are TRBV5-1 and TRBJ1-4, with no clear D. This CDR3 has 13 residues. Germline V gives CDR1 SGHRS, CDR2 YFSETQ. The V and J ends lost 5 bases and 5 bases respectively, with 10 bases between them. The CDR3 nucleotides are TGCGCCAGCAGGTCGGACTACAATGAAAAACTGTTTTTT. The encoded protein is CASRSDYNEKLFF. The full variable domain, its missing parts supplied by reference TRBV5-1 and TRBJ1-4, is KAGVTQTPRYLIKTRGQQVTLSCSPISGHRSVSWYQQTPGQGLQFLFEYFSETQRNKGNFPGRFSGRQFSNSRSEMNVSTLELGDSALYLCASRSDYNEKLFFGSGTQLSVL.

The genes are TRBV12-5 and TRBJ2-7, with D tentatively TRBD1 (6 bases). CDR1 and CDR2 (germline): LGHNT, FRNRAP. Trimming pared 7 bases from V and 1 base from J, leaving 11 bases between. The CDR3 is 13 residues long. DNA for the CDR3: TGTGCTAGTGTCCTAGGGGGTTCCTACGAGCAGTACTTC. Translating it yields CASVLGGSYEQYF.

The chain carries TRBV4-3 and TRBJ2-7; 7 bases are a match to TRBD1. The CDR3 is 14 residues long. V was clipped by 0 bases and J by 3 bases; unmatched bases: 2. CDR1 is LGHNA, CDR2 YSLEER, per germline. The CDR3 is CASSQETGYYEQYF. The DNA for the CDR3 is TGCGCCAGCAGCCAAGAGACAGGGTACTACGAGCAGTACTTC.

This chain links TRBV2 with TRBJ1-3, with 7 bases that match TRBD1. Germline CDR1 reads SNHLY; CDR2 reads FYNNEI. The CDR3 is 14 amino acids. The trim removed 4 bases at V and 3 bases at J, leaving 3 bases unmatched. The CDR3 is CASSGGTDGNTIYF. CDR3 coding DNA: TGTGCCAGCAGTGGAGGGACAGATGGAAACACCATATATTTT.

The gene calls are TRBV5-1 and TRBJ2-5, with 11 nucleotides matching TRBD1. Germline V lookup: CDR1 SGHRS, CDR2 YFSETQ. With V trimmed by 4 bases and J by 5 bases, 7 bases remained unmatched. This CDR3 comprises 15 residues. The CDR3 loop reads CASSPGTGGFETQYF. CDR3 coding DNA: TGCGCCAGCAGCCCGGGGACAGGGGGTTTCGAGACCCAGTACTTC.

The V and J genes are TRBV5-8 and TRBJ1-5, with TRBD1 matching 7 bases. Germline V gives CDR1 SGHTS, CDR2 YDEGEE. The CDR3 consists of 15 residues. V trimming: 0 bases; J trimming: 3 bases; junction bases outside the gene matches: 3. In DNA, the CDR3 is TGTGCCAGCAGCTTGGGGACAGGCTTCAATCAGCCCCAGCATTTT. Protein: CASSLGTGFNQPQHF.

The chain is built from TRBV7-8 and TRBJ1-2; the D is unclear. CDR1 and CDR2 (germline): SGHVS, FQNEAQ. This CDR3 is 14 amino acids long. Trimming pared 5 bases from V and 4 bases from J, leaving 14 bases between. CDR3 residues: CASSTGGFSYGYTF. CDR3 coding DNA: TGTGCCAGCAGCACGGGAGGCTTTAGCTATGGCTACACCTTC.

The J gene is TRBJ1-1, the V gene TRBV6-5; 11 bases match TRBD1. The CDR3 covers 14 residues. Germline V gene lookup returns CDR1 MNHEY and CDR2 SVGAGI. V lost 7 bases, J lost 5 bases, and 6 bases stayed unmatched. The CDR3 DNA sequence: TGTGCCAGCACCCCGGGACAGGGGGGGACTGAAGCTTTCTTT. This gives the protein CASTPGQGGTEAFF.

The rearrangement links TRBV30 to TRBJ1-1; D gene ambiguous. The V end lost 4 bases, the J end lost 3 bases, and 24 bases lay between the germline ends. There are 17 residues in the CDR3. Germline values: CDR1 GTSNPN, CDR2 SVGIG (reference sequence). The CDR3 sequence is CAWTSLAIWTRDTEAFF. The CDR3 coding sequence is TGTGCCTGGACCTCCTTAGCGATTTGGACTCGAGACACTGAAGCTTTCTTT.

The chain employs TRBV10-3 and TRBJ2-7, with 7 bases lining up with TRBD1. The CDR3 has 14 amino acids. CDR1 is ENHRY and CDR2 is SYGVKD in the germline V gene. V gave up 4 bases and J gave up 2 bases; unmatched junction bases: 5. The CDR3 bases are TGTGCCATCAGTGGATTAGGACAGGCCTACGAGCAGTACTTC. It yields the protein CAISGLGQAYEQYF.